This T cell receptor (beta chain) was identified in a study of cytomegalovirus exposure and HLA in healthy donors listed by TCRdb under 2017. Some background on the complete study: According to an earlier analysis of several hundred of the donors, 150 million to 200 million T cells yielded 95 million to 140 million unique TCR beta sequences and more than 250 Gb of sequence data. An early release covering some 640 HLA-typed donors comprised about 300 gigabases of sequencing data and roughly 85 million unique TCR sequences. Of the roughly 400 genotyped donors, approximately 81% were placed in the genetic ancestry cluster associated with self-reported Caucasian donors. The study was designed to test whether signatures of past pathogen exposure could be identified by cataloging public T cell receptors. The T cell repertoires of roughly 660 subjects were profiled by immunosequencing and related to cytomegalovirus serostatus. Besides the first cohort of 550 to 750 subjects, a separate validation cohort made up of some 110 different subjects was used. To predict cytomegalovirus infection status, the study combined high-throughput TCR immunosequencing, statistical association of individual TCRs with disease status, and machine learning. In a later analysis, previously published TCR beta repertoires from more than 500 donors were re-analyzed and high-resolution HLA genotyping was added so that TCR occurrence patterns could be studied. Rather than drawing on any new phenotypic data, the later analysis identified candidate immune exposures from TCR beta sequences and the way those sequences occurred across donors. To decide whether each TCR beta V gene segment behaved as functional or pseudogenic, an earlier analysis of some 570 of the donors relied on high-throughput TCR beta sequencing. Donor age, sex, ethnicity and CMV serostatus were compiled alongside the repertoire data. In a later genetic analysis, genome-wide SNP genotypes for about three fifths of the roughly 670 donors were used, and that subset was treated as a discovery cohort. All discovery cohort repertoires had been generated using a single sequencing platform. HLA typing included class I and class II loci at four-digit resolution. Typing coverage varied by locus: 629-630 donors for A, B, C, DRB1 and DQB1; approximately 560 for DQA1; around 610 for DPA1; under 490 for DPB1. Roughly 5 DR-DQ haplotypes were handled as single units for association and clustering, since linkage in the cohort was strong. Across around 400 genotyped donors of the cohort, an average of roughly 250,000 unique TCR beta nucleotide sequences per donor were sequenced, and approximately 19% of those sequences were non-productive. Overall study outcomes, separate from this receptor: A total of about 180 TCR beta chains were listed by the study as associated with cytomegalovirus. Compared with equally common non-associated chains, HLA-associated TCR beta chains in a later analysis were more clonally expanded and had lower generation probabilities. The cohort was sequenced for TCR beta chains only, and without alpha or paired-chain data the features that could be detected were limited. A few of the identified cytomegalovirus-associated TCR beta chains were confirmed in vitro to be specific for cytomegalovirus antigens. Because the 87-base-pair reads could not distinguish some IMGT-functional V segments, including TRBV6-2 and TRBV6-3, those segments were excluded. In a later genetic analysis, fewer N-insertions in productive TCRs were reported among donors in an Asian-associated ancestry cluster than the 666-donor mean. The authors suggested that the approach could potentially be extended to other disease states and immunological phenotypes. A later analysis found that most CMV-associated TCR beta chains appeared HLA-restricted, with HLA associations seemingly driven largely by CMV exposure. In both the original and validation cohorts, the classifier was reported to diagnose cytomegalovirus status with high specificity and sensitivity. A cluster of highly shared sequence variants was judged likely to represent a technical artifact of the sequencing pipeline. When HLA alleles, especially DR and DQ, strongly co-occurred, TCR associations were difficult to assign to individual alleles. While some public TCRs were present in many individuals, most TCR sequences turned up only very rarely across donors. Because some donors lacked HLA typing at each locus, the association tests relied only on the typed subset. At a false discovery rate of 0.05, a later analysis linked around 15,000 TCR beta sequences to specific HLA alleles. In a later analysis, several top co-occurrence clusters were reported to appear linked to parvovirus B19, influenza, CMV and Epstein-Barr virus. A further reported finding was that TCR beta sequences accurately predicted the HLA-A and HLA-B alleles for most subjects in the first cohort. For the cohort, immune exposure information was limited to CMV serostatus. An association between a missense DCLRE1C variant and V-gene and J-gene trimming of TCR beta chains was found in a later genetic analysis and replicated in an independent cohort. Presence/absence analyses assumed roughly uniform sequencing depth across donors, an assumption that may not hold. Correlated functional status among segregating V segments might be attributable to linkage disequilibrium, but an unknown experimental factor could not be ruled out. According to a later analysis, TCR association rates differed among HLA loci, with DRB1 alleles showing the most associated TCRs and HLA-C alleles showing the fewest. An earlier analysis of around 500 of the donors showed that most TCR beta V segments appeared in productive rearrangements either about 87% or about 30% of the time, which broadly matched IMGT annotations. Because counts were too low, roughly 18 rarely observed V segments, including chromosome 9 orphons, were left out of the earlier analysis of several hundred of the donors.

Library preparation employed the immunoSEQ multiplex PCR assay. For the multiplex PCR, a mixture combining 60 forward primers for TCR Vbeta segments and 13 reverse primers for TCR Jbeta segments was used. Amplification of the CDR3 region of rearranged TCR beta genes was performed with a multiplex PCR assay on genomic DNA. On the Illumina HiSeq System, the amplified TCR beta libraries were sequenced as 87-base-pair reads. Under the source paper's analysis protocol: Across the 670 or so repertoires, a later analysis counted roughly 77 million unique TCR beta chains, around 11 million of which were shared by at least two donors. To remove PCR and sequencing errors, raw reads were error-corrected and collapsed into unique sequences using a nearest-neighbor algorithm that merged closely related sequences. Alignment of CDR3 sequences to IMGT reference sequences was used to assign V, D and J gene segments. For a sequence to be retained, a match of at least six nucleotides to both a V gene segment and a J gene segment was required. Rearrangements were called productive when the CDR3 lacked stop codons and stayed in frame with V and J; all others were non-productive. CDR3 was defined by IMGT convention, running from the second conserved V-encoded cysteine to the conserved J-encoded phenylalanine. Sequences without an unambiguous match to a single V gene segment were excluded from the earlier analysis of approximately 560 of the donors. In an earlier analysis of 450 to 700 of the donors, V segments were called functional above 56.7% productive rearrangements and were called segregating when the between-donor standard deviation exceeded 5%. To diagnose cytomegalovirus status from the catalog of TCR beta chain sequences, a statistical classification framework was built. In a later analysis, TCR nucleotide sequences were compared against IMGT/GENE-DB human TR gene sequences so that V and J genes could be assigned. Using the TCRdist pipeline, a later analysis assigned CDR3 sequences along with most-parsimonious VDJ recombination scenarios. In a later analysis, each TCR beta chain was defined by its CDR3 amino acid sequence together with its V-gene family, and reads without a unique V-gene family were excluded. To address suspected cross-contamination and a sequencing artifact, a later analysis removed 450 to 700 highly shared, low-generation-probability nucleotide sequences. In a later analysis, a clonal expansion index was calculated for each public chain from normalized within-repertoire ranks of inferred template counts. Generation probabilities in a later analysis came from a VDJ recombination model fitted to out-of-frame rearrangements, and those results were checked against IGoR. A later analysis scored TCR-TCR, TCR-HLA and TCR-CMV co-occurrence with hypergeometric tests, applying a repertoire-size bias correction to TCR pairs. A later analysis estimated false discovery rates by permuting HLA or CMV assignments 20 times. A later analysis grouped co-occurring TCRs with DBSCAN, adding TCRdist sequence similarity when clustering within HLA-allele-positive subsets. Co-occurrence clustering excluded repertoires with fewer than 30,000 or more than 120,000 public chains, plus five with anomalous nucleotide sharing. TCRdb provides this immuneACCESS table in a form limited to in-frame rearrangements. Some clones are lacking; in checked studies, under half of them reflect an unresolved V gene, and why the rest are absent is not known. The D gene and trimming were derived from the DNA, and the V and J assignments and clone size from that table. The sample data list some 200,000 clones, and 75% to 85% of these were observed just once. The ten largest clones represent 0.39% of the sample.

Taken from the germline V gene, the CDR1 and CDR2 loops are SGHVS and FQNEAQ. The germline V end is reduced by 5 bases and the J end by 4 bases; junction bases left unmatched: 8. Reading from cysteine to phenylalanine, the CDR3 counts 16 amino acids. Solely the CDR3 DNA is kept, with 48 bases framed from the first base. The cohort comprised some 730 healthy bone marrow donors. At the time of sampling, all cohort members were nominally healthy, though unrecorded immune exposures were likely present. The donor was CMV seropositive and belonged to the group of about 290 seropositive cohort members. Each donor provided a peripheral blood sample, and peripheral blood mononuclear cells were used for TCR beta sequencing. Genomic DNA extraction from the blood cell samples was performed with the Qiagen DNeasy Blood Extraction Kit. About this clone itself: The antigen it binds to is not known. Base qualities are not recorded, but no much larger clone differs from it by a single base.

The source of this sequence is a male donor in good health and CMV-seropositive. This chain joins TRBV7-8 to TRBJ2-4, and 10 junction bases match TRBD1. The sample comprised PBMCs. The nucleotides read TGTGCCAGCAGCCAAGTCCCGGGACAGGGGAAAAACATTCAGTACTTC. The resulting protein is CASSQVPGQGKNIQYF.